The 14 T cell receptor beta chains presented below share a single source sample, sequenced in a study of T cell repertoires in cytomegalovirus infection. TCRdb processed the reads anew with MiXCR; each CDR3 protein has one entry. The sample consists of 150,000 to 200,000 distinct CDR3 sequences, approximately 15% of them appearing once. The sequencing sample was made of PBMCs. The receptors here all came from a human donor in good health (CMV status not recorded). Some clones in this sample may be carry-over from other donors' samples.

The V gene is TRBV9, the J gene TRBJ1-2, with D unresolved. Trimming stripped 4 bases from V and 6 bases from J, with 16 bases between. CDR3 size: 14 residues. Germline assignment: CDR1 SGDLS and CDR2 YYNGEE. The DNA for the CDR3 is TGTGCCAGCAGCTCCCGAGGCTACTGGGATGGCTACACCTTC. Amino acid sequence: CASSSRGYWDGYTF. The variable domain in full, with the rest retrieved from reference TRBV9 and TRBJ1-2, is DSGVTQTPKHLITATGQRVTLRCSPRSGDLSVYWYQQSLDQGLQFLIQYYNGEERAKGNILERFSAQQFPDLHSELNLSSLELGDSALYFCASSSRGYWDGYTFGSGTRLTVV.

This clonotype was seen only a few times. The CDR3 DNA reads TGTGCCAGCAGCCATCTGACTAGTACCTACAATGAGCAGTTCTTC. It specifies CASSHLTSTYNEQFF. The V and J genes are TRBV14 and TRBJ2-1, with D perhaps TRBD2 (6 bases). The V end was cut by 3 bases, the J end by 2 bases, with 11 bases between. CDR3 size: 15 residues. Germline lookup yields CDR1 SGHDN and CDR2 FVKESK. The whole variable domain, remainder taken from reference TRBV14 and TRBJ2-1, is EAGVTQFPSHSVIEKGQTVTLRCDPISGHDNLYWYRRVMGKEIKFLLHFVKESKQDESGMPNNRFLAERTGGTYSTLKVQPAELEDSGVYFCASSHLTSTYNEQFFGPGTRLTVL.

This clonotype was seen a few times. This chain uses TRBV29-1 with TRBJ2-5; 8 nucleotides agree with TRBD2. The CDR3 is made up of 17 amino acids. CDR1 is SQVTM, CDR2 ANQGSEA, per germline. V was pared by 6 bases and J by 5 bases, with 20 bases of the junction left unmatched. CDR3 amino acids: CSVDQTRGGATGETQYF. The CDR3 nucleotides are TGCAGCGTCGACCAAACCCGGGGGGGGGCAACGGGGGAGACCCAGTACTTC. Full variable domain (remainder filled in from reference TRBV29-1 and TRBJ2-5): SAVISQKPSRDICQRGTSLTIQCQVDSQVTMMFWYRQQPGQSLTLIATANQGSEATYESGFVIDKFPISRPNLTFSTLTVSNMSPEDSSIYLCSVDQTRGGATGETQYFGPGTRLLVL.

This clonotype has ten or more counts. At one boundary the junction diverges from the germline segment, which might be a read error. V usage is TRBV5-1 and J usage is TRBJ1-1; D gene uncertain. The CDR3 is 13 residues long. CDR1 SGHRS and CDR2 YFSETQ come from the germline V gene. The CDR3 DNA is TGTGCCAGCAGTTTAAAGGGGAACACTGAAGCTTTCTTT. Encoded protein: CASSLKGNTEAFF.

The gene calls are TRBV13 and TRBJ2-7, with 10 bases lining up with TRBD2. This CDR3 spans 16 amino acids. CDR1 and CDR2 (germline): PRHDT, FYEKMQ (reference sequence). V lost 5 bases, J lost 7 bases, and 14 bases stayed unmatched. CDR3 nucleotides: TGTGCCAGCAGCCCCCGACTAGCGGGTGGTTCACTAGAGCAGTACTTC. Its translation is CASSPRLAGGSLEQYF.

The V gene is TRBV20-1, the J gene TRBJ2-1; D is possibly TRBD2 (7 bases). V lost 0 bases, J lost 9 bases, and 18 bases lay in between. This CDR3 comprises 15 residues. In germline, CDR1 is DFQATT, CDR2 SNEGSKA (reference sequence). CDR3 sequence: CSARDRGEGQGEQFF. DNA for the CDR3: TGCAGTGCTAGAGATAGGGGGGAGGGCCAGGGTGAGCAGTTCTTC.

The chain couples TRBV5-1 to TRBJ2-3; no clear D gene. Trimming stripped 1 base from V and 4 bases from J, with 7 bases between. CDR3 length: 13 residues. Germline V lookup: CDR1 SGHRS, CDR2 YFSETQ. CDR3 coding DNA: TGCGCCAGCAGCTTGTTTTCTCCAGATACGCAGTATTTT. Protein: CASSLFSPDTQYF.

The chain employs TRBV28 and TRBJ1-5; 7 bases match TRBD1. The CDR3 contains 14 residues. After removal of 6 bases from V and 6 bases from J, the junction contained 8 bases not matched to a gene. From germline, CDR1 is MDHEN and CDR2 SYDVKM. Here the CDR3 DNA reads TGTGCCAGCAGGCAAACAGGGGATGGTCAGCCCCAGCATTTT. As protein: CASRQTGDGQPQHF.

The chain combines TRBV12-3 or TRBV12-4 with TRBJ2-2; D gene unclear. The V gene lost 2 bases and the J gene lost 0 bases, with 7 bases spanning the gap. The CDR3 loop spans 15 amino acids. Here the CDR3 DNA reads TGTGCCAGCAGTTTACGACGGTCGAACACCGGGGAGCTGTTTTTT. Its protein product is CASSLRRSNTGELFF.

This clonotype was found many times. V gene TRBV4-1 combines with J gene TRBJ2-7; D may be TRBD1 or TRBD2 (5 bases each). This CDR3 has 16 amino acids. Germline CDR1 and CDR2: MGHRA and YSYEKL. Trimming shortened V by 0 bases and J by 0 bases, and 12 bases separated the two germline ends. CDR3 nucleotide sequence: TGCGCCAGCAGCCAAGACTCCAGGGAGAGCTCCTACGAGCAGTACTTC. Amino acid sequence: CASSQDSRESSYEQYF.

CDR3 nucleotide sequence: TGTGCCAGCAGTCCGCGACGGACAGGGGGCTCCGAGCAGTACTTC. Protein: CASSPRRTGGSEQYF. This chain joins TRBV28 and TRBJ2-7, with 11 bases that match TRBD1. The germline V gene encodes CDR1 MDHEN and CDR2 SYDVKM. This CDR3 contains 15 residues. V gave up 5 bases and J gave up 6 bases; unmatched junction bases: 9.

This clonotype was observed at least ten times. The chain recombines TRBV7-2 with TRBJ1-5; maybe TRBD1 (6 bases). From germline, CDR1 is SGHTA and CDR2 FQGNSA. V dropped 0 bases and J dropped 6 bases, with 12 bases sitting between them. The CDR3 loop spans 15 amino acids. In DNA, the CDR3 is TGTGCCAGCAGCTTAGCGGGGCAGGGGACTCAGCCCCAGCATTTT. This translates into CASSLAGQGTQPQHF.

This clonotype was observed a handful of times. The rearrangement uses TRBV27 and TRBJ2-5, with 7 bases aligning to TRBD2. V gave up 8 bases and J gave up 1 base; unmatched junction bases: 10. Germline V gives CDR1 MNHEY, CDR2 SMNVEV (reference sequence). The CDR3 loop spans 15 amino acids. The CDR3 sequence is CASGQWGGIQETQYF. The CDR3, as DNA: TGTGCCAGCGGACAATGGGGGGGGATCCAAGAGACCCAGTACTTC.

The chain carries TRBV6-4 and TRBJ2-1; 9 bases map to TRBD1. V lost 6 bases and J lost 7; bases outside the gene matches: 13. The germline V gene encodes CDR1 MRHNA and CDR2 SNTAGT. This CDR3 comprises 16 residues. CDR3 residues: CASRPNPGTGNNEQFF. The CDR3 nucleotides are TGTGCCAGCAGGCCGAACCCTGGGACAGGGAATAATGAGCAGTTCTTC.